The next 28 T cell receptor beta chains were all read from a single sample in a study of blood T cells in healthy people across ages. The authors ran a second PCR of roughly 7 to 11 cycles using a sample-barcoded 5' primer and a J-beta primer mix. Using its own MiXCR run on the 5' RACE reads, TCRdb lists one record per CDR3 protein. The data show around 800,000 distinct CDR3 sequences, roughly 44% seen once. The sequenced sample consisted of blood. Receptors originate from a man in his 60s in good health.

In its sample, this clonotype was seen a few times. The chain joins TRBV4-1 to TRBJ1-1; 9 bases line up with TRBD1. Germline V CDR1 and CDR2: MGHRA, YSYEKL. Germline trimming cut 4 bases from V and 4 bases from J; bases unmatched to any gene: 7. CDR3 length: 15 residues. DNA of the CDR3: TGCGCCAGCAGCCCTTCGGGACAGGGATCCACTGAAGCTTTCTTT. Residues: CASSPSGQGSTEAFF.

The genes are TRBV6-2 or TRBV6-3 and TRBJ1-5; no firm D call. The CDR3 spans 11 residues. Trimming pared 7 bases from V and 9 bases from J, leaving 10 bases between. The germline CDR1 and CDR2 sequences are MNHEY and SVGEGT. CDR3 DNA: TGTGCCAGCACCAACGTTGGGCCCCAGCATTTT. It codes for CASTNVGPQHF.

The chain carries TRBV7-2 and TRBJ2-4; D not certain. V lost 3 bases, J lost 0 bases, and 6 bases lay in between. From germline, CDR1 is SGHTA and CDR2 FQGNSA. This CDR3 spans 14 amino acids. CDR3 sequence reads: CASSLQIAKNIQYF. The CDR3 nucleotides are TGTGCCAGCAGCTTGCAGATAGCCAAAAACATTCAGTACTTC. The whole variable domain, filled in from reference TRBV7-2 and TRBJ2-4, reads GAGVSQSPSNKVTEKGKDVELRCDPISGHTALYWYRQSLGQGLEFLIYFQGNSAPDKSGLPSDRFSAERTGGSVSTLTIQRTQQEDSAVYLCASSLQIAKNIQYFGAGTRLSVL.

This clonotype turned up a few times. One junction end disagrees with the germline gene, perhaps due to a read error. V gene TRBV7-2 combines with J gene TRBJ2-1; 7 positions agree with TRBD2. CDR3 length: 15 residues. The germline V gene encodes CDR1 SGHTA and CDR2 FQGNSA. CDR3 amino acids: CASSLGTIYYNEQFF. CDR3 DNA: TGTGCCAGTAGCTTGGGGACTATCTACTACAATGAGCAGTTCTTC.

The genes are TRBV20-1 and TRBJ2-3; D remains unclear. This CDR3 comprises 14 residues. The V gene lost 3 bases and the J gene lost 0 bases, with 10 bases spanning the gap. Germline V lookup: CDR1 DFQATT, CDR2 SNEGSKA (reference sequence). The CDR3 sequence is CSASKGPSTDTQYF. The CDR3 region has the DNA TGCAGTGCTAGTAAGGGCCCTAGCACAGATACGCAGTATTTT.

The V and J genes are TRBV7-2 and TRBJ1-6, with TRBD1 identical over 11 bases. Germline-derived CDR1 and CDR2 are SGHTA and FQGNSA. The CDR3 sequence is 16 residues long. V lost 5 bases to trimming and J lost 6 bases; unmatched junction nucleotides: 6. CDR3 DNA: TGTGCCAGCAGCGCGCGAGGACAGGGGGCTAATTCACCCCTCCACTTT. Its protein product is CASSARGQGANSPLHF.

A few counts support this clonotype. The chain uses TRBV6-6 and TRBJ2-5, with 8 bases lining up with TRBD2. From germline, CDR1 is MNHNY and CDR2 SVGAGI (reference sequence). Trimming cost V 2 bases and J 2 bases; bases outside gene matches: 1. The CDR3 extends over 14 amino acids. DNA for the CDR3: TGTGCCAGCAGTTACGGGACTAGACAAGAGACCCAGTACTTC. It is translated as CASSYGTRQETQYF.

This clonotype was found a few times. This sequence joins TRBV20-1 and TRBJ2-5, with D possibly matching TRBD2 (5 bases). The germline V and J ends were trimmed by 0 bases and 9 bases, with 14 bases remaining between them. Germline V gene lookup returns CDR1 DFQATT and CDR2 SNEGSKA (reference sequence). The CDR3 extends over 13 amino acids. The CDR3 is CSARDGLLGAQYF. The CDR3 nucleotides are TGCAGTGCTAGAGATGGCCTACTCGGGGCCCAGTACTTC.

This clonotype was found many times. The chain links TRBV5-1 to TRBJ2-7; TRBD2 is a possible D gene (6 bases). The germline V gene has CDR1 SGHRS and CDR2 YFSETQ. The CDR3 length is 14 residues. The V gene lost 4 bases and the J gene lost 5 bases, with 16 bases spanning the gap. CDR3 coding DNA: TGCGCCAGCAGCCATGGGGGAGGATACGACGAGCAGTACTTC. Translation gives CASSHGGGYDEQYF.

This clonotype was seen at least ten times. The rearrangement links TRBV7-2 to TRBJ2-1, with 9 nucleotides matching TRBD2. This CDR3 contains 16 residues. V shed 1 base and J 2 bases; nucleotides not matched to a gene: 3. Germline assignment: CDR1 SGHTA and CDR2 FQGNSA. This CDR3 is CASSLVASGTYNEQFF. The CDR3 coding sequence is TGTGCCAGCAGCTTAGTGGCTAGCGGGACCTACAATGAGCAGTTCTTC.

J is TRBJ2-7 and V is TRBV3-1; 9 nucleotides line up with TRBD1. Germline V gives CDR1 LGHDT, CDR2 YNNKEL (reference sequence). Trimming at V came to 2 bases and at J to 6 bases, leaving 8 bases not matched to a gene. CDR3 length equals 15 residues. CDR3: CASSQPGTGKSEQYF. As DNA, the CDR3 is TGTGCCAGCAGCCAACCCGGGACAGGGAAAAGCGAGCAGTACTTC.

The CDR3 is CASSLTRLAGGRTREKETQYF. The DNA of the CDR3 is TGTGCCAGCAGCCTAACCCGACTAGCGGGGGGCCGTACCCGAGAGAAAGAGACCCAGTACTTC. The J gene is TRBJ2-5, the V gene TRBV3-1; 13 nucleotides match TRBD2. Germline CDR1 is LGHDT and CDR2 is YNNKEL (reference sequence). Trimming cost V 4 bases and J 3 bases; bases outside gene matches: 20. The CDR3 is 21 amino acids.

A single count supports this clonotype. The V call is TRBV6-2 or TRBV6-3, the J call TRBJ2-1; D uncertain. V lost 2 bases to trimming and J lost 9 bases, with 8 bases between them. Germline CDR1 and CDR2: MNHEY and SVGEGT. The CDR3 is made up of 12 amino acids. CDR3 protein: CASSYMAIEQFF. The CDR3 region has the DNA TGTGCCAGCAGTTACATGGCTATTGAGCAGTTCTTC.

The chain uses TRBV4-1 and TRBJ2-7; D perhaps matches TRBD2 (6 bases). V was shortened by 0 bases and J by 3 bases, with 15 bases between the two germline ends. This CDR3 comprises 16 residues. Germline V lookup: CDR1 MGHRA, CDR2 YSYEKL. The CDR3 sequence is CASSQEGGRNLYEQYF. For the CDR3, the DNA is TGCGCCAGCAGCCAAGAGGGAGGCAGGAACCTCTACGAGCAGTACTTC.

CDR3 loop: CASSERVGTDTQYF. CDR3 nucleotides: TGTGCCAGCAGCGAGCGGGTTGGCACAGATACGCAGTATTTT. V gene TRBV28 combines with J gene TRBJ2-3; D might be TRBD2 (6 bases). V lost 6 bases and J 1 base, leaving 11 bases between the germline ends. This CDR3 spans 14 amino acids. In germline, CDR1 is MDHEN, CDR2 SYDVKM.

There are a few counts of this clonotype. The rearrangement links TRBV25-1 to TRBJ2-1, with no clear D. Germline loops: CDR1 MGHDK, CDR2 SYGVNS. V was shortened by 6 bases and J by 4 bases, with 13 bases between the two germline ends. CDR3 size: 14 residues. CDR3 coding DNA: TGTGCCAGCAGCCCTGGGCGCGGTTACAATGAGCAGTTCTTC. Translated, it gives CASSPGRGYNEQFF. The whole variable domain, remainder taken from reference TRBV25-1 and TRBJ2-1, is EADIYQTPRYLVIGTGKKITLECSQTMGHDKMYWYQQDPGMELHLIHYSYGVNSTEKGDLSSESTVSRIRTEHFPLTLESARPSHTSQYLCASSPGRGYNEQFFGPGTRLTVL.

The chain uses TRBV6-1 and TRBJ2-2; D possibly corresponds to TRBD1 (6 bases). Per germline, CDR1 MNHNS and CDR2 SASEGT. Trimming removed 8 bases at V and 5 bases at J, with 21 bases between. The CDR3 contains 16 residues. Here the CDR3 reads CASGAGRQAGTGELFF. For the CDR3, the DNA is TGTGCCAGCGGGGCCGGAAGACAGGCCGGAACCGGGGAGCTGTTTTTT.

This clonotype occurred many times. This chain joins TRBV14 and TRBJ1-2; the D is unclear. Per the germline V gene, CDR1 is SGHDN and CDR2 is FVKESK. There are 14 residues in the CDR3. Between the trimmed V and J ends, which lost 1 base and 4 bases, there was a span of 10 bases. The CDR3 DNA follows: TGTGCCAGCAGCCAAGGTAACGGTGCCTATGGCTACACCTTC. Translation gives CASSQGNGAYGYTF.

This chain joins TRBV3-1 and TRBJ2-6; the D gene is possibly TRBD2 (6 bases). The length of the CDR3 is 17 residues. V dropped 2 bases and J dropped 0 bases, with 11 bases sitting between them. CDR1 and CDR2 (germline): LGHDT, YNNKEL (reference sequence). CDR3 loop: CASSQWGVNSGANVLTF. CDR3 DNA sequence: TGTGCCAGCAGCCAATGGGGGGTGAACTCTGGGGCCAACGTCCTGACTTTC.

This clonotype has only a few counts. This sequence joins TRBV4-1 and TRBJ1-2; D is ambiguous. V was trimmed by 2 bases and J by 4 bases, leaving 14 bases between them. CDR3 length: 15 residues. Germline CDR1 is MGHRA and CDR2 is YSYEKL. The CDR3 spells CASSQSRSAAYGYTF. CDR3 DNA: TGCGCCAGCAGCCAATCCAGGTCCGCAGCCTATGGCTACACCTTC.

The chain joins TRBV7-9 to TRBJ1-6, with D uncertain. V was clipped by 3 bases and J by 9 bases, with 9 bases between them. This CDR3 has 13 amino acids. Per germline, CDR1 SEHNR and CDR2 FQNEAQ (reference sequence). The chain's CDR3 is CASSLTERSPLHF. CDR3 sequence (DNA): TGTGCCAGCAGCTTGACCGAACGTTCACCCCTCCACTTT. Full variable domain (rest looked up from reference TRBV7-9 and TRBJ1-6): DTGVSQNPRHKITKRGQNVTFRCDPISEHNRLYWYRQTLGQGPEFLTYFQNEAQLEKSRLLSDRFSAERPKGSFSTLEIQRTEQGDSAMYLCASSLTERSPLHFGNGTRLTVT.

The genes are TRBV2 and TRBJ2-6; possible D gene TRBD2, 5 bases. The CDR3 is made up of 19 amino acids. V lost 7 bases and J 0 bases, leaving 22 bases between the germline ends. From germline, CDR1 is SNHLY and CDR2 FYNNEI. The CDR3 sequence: CASTKSGSGYLSGANVLTF. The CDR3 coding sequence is TGTGCCAGCACCAAATCGGGGTCAGGATACCTCTCTGGGGCCAACGTCCTGACTTTC.

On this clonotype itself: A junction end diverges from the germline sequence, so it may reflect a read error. Here the CDR3 reads CASTSRTGHGHTF. The DNA for the CDR3 is TGTGCCAGCACCTCTCGGACAGGGCATGGCCACACCTTC. The V gene is TRBV6-5, the J gene TRBJ1-2; 8 positions match TRBD1. This CDR3 has 13 amino acids. Germline V lookup: CDR1 MNHEY, CDR2 SVGAGI.

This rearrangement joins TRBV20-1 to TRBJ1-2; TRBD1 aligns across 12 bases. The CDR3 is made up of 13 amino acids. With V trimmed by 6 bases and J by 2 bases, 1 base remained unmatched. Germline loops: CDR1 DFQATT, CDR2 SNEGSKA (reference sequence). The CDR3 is CSAGQGANYGYTF. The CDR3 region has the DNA TGCAGTGCGGGACAGGGGGCGAACTATGGCTACACCTTC.

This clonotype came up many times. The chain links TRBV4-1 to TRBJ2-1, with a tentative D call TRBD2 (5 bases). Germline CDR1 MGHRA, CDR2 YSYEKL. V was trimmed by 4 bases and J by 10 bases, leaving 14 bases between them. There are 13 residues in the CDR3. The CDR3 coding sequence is TGCGCCAGCAGCCTCGGTCTAGCATACGAGCAGTTCTTC. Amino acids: CASSLGLAYEQFF.

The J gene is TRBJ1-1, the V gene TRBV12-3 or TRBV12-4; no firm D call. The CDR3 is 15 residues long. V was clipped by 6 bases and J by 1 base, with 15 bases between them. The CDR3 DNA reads TGTGCCAGCAGCCCACGCGGCCTCTCGAACACTGAAGCTTTCTTT. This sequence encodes CASSPRGLSNTEAFF.

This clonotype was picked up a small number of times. The CDR3 protein is CASSHVSGPWNEQFF. For the CDR3, the DNA is TGTGCCAGCAGCCACGTTTCTGGACCCTGGAATGAGCAGTTCTTC. The chain joins TRBV6-6 to TRBJ2-1; D unresolved. CDR3 length: 15 amino acids. CDR1 MNHNY and CDR2 SVGAGI come from the germline V gene (reference sequence). V was clipped by 6 bases and J by 7 bases, with 19 bases between them.

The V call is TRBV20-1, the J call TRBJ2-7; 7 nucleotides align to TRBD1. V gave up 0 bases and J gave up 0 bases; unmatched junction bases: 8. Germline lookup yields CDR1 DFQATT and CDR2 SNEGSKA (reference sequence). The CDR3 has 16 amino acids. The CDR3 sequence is CSARDRWDRSSYEQYF. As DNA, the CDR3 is TGCAGTGCTAGAGATCGTTGGGACAGAAGCTCCTACGAGCAGTACTTC.